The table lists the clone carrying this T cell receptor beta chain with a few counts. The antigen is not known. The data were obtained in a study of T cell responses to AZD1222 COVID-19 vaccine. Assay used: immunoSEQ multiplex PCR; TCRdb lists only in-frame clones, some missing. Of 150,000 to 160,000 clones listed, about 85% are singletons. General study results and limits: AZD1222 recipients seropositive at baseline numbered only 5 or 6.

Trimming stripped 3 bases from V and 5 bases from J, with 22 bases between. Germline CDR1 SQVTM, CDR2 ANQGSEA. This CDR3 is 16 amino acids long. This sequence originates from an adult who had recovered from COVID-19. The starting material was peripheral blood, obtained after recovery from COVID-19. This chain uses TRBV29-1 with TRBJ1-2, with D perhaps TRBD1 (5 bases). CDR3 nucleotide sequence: TGCAGCGTTGATTCATCCCCGGGGGGAGGTGAATATGGCTACACCTTC. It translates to CSVDSSPGGGEYGYTF.